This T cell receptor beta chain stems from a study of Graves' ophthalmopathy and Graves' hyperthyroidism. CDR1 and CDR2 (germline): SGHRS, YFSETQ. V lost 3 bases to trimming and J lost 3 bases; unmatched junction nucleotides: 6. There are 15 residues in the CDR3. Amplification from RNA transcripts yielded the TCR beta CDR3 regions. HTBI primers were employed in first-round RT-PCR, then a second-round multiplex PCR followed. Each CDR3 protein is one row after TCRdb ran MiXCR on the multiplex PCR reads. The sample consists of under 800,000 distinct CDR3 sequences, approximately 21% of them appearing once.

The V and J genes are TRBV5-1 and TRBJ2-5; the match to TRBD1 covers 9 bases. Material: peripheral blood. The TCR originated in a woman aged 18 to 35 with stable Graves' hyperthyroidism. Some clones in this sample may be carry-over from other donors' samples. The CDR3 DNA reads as TGCGCCAGCAGCTGGACCCGGGACAGGGAAGAGACCCAGTACTTC. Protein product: CASSWTRDREETQYF.